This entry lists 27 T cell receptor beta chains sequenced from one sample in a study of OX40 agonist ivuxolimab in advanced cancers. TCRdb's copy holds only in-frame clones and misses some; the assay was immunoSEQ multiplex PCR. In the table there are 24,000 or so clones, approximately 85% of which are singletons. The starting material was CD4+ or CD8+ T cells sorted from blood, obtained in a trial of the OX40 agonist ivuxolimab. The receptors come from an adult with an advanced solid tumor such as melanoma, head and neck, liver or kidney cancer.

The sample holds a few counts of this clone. In DNA form, the CDR3 reads TGTGCCACCAGCAGACGGGGAAACACCATATATTTT. Its translation is CATSRRGNTIYF. This sequence joins TRBV15 and TRBJ1-3; the D is unclear. The CDR3 runs 12 residues. The V end lost 2 bases, the J end lost 4 bases, and 3 bases lay between the germline ends. CDR1 is LNHNV, CDR2 YYDKDF, per germline (reference sequence).

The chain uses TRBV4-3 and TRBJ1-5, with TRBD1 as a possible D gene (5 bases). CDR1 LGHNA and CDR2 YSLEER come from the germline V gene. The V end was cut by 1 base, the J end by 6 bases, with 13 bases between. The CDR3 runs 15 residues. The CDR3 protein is CASSQGQGVGQPQHF. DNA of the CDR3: TGCGCCAGCAGCCAAGGGCAAGGGGTGGGTCAGCCCCAGCATTTT.

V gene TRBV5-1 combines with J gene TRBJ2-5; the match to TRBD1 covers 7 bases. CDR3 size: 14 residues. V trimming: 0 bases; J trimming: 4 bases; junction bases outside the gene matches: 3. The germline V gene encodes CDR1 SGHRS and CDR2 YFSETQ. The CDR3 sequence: CASSLGQGIETQYF. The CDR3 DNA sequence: TGCGCCAGCAGCTTGGGACAGGGTATAGAGACCCAGTACTTC.

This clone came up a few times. DNA for the CDR3: TGTGCCAGCAGCGGGACTAGCGGGGGCTACGAGCAGTACTTC. Encoded protein: CASSGTSGGYEQYF. The chain joins TRBV4-2 to TRBJ2-7, with TRBD2 matching 14 bases. Germline V gives CDR1 LGHNA, CDR2 YNFKEQ. The trim removed 5 bases at V and 3 bases at J, leaving 0 bases unmatched. CDR3 length equals 14 residues.

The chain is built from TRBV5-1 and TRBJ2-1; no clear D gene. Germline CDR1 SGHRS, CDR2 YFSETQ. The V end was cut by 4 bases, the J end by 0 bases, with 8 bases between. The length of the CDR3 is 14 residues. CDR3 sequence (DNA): TGCGCCAGCAGCCTCGATAGCTCCTACAATGAGCAGTTCTTC. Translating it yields CASSLDSSYNEQFF. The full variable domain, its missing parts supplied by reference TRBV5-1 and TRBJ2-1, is KAGVTQTPRYLIKTRGQQVTLSCSPISGHRSVSWYQQTPGQGLQFLFEYFSETQRNKGNFPGRFSGRQFSNSRSEMNVSTLELGDSALYLCASSLDSSYNEQFFGPGTRLTVL.

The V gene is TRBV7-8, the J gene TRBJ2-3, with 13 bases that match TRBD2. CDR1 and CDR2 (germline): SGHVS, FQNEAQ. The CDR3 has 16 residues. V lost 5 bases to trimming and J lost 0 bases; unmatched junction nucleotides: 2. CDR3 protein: CASSQGLAGSTDTQYF. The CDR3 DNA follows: TGTGCCAGCAGCCAGGGACTAGCGGGGAGCACAGATACGCAGTATTTT.

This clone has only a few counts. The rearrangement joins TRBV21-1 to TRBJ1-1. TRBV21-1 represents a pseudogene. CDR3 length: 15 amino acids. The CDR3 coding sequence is TGTGCCAGCAGCGGGAAGATACATCGGAACACTGAAGCTTTCTTT. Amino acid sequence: CASSGKIHRNTEAFF.

CDR3 nucleotides: TGTGCCTGGAACGGACAGGCCAACTATGGCTACACCTTC. The encoded protein is CAWNGQANYGYTF. The rearrangement links TRBV30 to TRBJ1-2, with 7 bases that match TRBD1. The CDR3 is made up of 13 amino acids. With V trimmed by 4 bases and J by 2 bases, 4 bases remained unmatched. Germline assignment: CDR1 GTSNPN and CDR2 SVGIG (reference sequence).

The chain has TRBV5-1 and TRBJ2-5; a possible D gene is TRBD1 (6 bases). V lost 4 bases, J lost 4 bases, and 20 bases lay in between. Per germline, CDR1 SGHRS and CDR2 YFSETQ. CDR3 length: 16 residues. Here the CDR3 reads CASSQQGSRSGETQYF. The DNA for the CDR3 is TGCGCCAGCAGCCAACAGGGTTCCCGTTCCGGAGAGACCCAGTACTTC.

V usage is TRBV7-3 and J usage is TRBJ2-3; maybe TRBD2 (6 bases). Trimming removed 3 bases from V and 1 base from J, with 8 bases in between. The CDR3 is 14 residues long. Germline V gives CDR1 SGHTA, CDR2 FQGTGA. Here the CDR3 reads CASSFSGGTDTQYF. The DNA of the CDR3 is TGTGCCAGCAGCTTTTCGGGGGGCACAGATACGCAGTATTTT.

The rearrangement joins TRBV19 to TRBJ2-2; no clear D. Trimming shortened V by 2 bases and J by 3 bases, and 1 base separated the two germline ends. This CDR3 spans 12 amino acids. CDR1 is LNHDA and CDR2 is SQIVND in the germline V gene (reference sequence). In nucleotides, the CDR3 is TGTGCCAGTAGTATATACACCGGGGAGCTGTTTTTT. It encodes CASSIYTGELFF. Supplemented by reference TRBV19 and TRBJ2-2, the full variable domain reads DGGITQSPKYLFRKEGQNVTLSCEQNLNHDAMYWYRQDPGQGLRLIYYSQIVNDFQKGDIAEGYSVSREKKESFPLTVTSAQKNPTAFYLCASSIYTGELFFGEGSRLTVL.

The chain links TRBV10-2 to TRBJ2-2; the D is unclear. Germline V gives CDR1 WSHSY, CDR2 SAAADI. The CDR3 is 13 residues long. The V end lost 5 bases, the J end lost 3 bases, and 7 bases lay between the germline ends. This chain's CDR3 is CASSLGHTGELFF. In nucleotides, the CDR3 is TGCGCCAGCAGTCTCGGGCACACCGGGGAGCTGTTTTTT.

In DNA, the CDR3 is TGTGCCAGCAGTGTGACTAGCGGGGGCACCGGGGAGCTGTTTTTT. This gives the protein CASSVTSGGTGELFF. The chain recombines TRBV6-1 with TRBJ2-2, with 12 positions matching TRBD2. Germline assignment: CDR1 MNHNS and CDR2 SASEGT. Unmatched junction bases numbered 1, after V lost 4 bases and J lost 4 bases. This CDR3 has 15 residues.

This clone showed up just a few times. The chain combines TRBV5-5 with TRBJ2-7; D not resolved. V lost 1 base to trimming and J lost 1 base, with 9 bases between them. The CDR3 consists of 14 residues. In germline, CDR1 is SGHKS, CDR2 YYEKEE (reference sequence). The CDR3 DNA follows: TGTGCCAGCAGCTTGAAACCAGATTCCTACGAGCAGTACTTC. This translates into CASSLKPDSYEQYF.

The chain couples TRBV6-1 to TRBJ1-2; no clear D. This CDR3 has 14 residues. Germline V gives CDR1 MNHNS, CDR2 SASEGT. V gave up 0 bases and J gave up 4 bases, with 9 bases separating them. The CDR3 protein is CASSEATTSYGYTF. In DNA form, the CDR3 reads TGTGCCAGCAGTGAAGCGACAACGAGCTATGGCTACACCTTC.

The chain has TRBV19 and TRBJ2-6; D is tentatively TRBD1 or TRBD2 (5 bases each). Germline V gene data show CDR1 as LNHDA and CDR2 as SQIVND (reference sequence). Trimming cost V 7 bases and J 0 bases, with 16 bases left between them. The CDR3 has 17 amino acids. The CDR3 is CASTPAQDSSGANVLTF. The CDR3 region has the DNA TGTGCCAGTACCCCAGCACAGGACTCCTCTGGGGCCAACGTCCTGACTTTC.

The CDR3 loop is CASSGGVNTGELFF. Written as DNA, the CDR3 is TGTGCCAGCAGTGGAGGGGTTAACACCGGGGAGCTGTTTTTT. The chain carries TRBV2 and TRBJ2-2; D possibly matches TRBD1 or TRBD2 (5 bases each). V dropped 4 bases and J dropped 2 bases, with 8 bases sitting between them. This CDR3 spans 14 amino acids. Looked up from germline, CDR1 is SNHLY and CDR2 is FYNNEI.

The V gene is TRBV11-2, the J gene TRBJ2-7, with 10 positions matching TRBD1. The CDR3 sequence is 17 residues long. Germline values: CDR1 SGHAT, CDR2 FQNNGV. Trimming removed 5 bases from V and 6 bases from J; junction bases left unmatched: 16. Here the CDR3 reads CASSLRLRQGADSEQYF. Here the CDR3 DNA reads TGTGCCAGCAGCCTTCGCCTCAGACAGGGGGCGGATAGCGAGCAGTACTTC.

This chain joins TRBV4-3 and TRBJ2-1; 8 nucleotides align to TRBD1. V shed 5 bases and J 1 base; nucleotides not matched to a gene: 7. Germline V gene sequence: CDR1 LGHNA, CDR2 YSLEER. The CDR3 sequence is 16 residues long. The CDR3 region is CASSTGQGGSYNEQFF. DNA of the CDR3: TGCGCCAGCAGCACAGGACAGGGAGGATCCTACAATGAGCAGTTCTTC.

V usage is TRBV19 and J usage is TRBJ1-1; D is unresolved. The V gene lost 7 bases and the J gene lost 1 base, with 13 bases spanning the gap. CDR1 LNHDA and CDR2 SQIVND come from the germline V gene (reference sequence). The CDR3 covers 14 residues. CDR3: CASTAGPKNTEAFF. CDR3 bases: TGTGCCAGTACGGCCGGACCCAAGAACACTGAAGCTTTCTTT.

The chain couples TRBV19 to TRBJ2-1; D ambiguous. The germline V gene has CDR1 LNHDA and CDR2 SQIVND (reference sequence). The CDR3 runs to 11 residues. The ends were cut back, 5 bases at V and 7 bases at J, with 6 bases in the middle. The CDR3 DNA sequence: TGTGCCAGTAGTCTCCAGAATGAGCAGTTCTTC. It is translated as CASSLQNEQFF.

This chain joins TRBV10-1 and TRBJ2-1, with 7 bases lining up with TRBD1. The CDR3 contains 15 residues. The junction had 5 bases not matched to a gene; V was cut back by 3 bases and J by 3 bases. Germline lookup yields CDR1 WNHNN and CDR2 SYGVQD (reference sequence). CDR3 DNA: TGCGCCAGCAGTGAACAACAGGGGAGCTACAATGAGCAGTTCTTC. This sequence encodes CASSEQQGSYNEQFF.

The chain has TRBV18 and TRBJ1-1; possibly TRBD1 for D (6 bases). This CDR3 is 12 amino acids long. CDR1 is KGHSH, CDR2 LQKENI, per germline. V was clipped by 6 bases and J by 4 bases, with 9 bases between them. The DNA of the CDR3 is TGTGCCAGCTCGTCGGACAGCACTGAAGCTTTCTTT. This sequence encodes CASSSDSTEAFF.

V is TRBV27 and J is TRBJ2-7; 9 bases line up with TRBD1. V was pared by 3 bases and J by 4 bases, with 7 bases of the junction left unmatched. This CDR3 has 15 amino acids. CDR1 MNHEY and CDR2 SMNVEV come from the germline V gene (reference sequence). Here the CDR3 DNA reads TGTGCCAGCAGTTTCCAACCGGGACAGGGTTACGAGCAGTACTTC. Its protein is CASSFQPGQGYEQYF.

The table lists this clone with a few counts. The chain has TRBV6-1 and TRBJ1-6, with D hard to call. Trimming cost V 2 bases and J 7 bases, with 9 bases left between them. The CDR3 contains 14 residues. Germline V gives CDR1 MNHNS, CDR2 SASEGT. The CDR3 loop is CASSELNRNSPLHF. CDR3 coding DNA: TGTGCCAGCAGTGAACTCAATCGAAATTCACCCCTCCACTTT.

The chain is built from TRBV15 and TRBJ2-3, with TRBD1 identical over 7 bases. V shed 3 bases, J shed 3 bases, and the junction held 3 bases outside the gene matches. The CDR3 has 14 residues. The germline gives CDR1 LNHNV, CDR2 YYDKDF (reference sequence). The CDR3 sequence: CATSSRQGTDTQYF. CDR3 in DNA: TGTGCCACCAGCAGCAGACAGGGAACAGATACGCAGTATTTT.

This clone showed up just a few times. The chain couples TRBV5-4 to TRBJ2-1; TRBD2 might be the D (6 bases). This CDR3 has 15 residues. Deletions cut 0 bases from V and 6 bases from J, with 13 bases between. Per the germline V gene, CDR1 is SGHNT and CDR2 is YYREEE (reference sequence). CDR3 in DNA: TGTGCCAGCAGCTTGGCCCCGGGGGTAGGCAATGAGCAGTTCTTC. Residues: CASSLAPGVGNEQFF. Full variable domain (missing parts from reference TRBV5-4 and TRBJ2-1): ETGVTQSPTHLIKTRGQQVTLRCSSQSGHNTVSWYQQALGQGPQFIFQYYREEENGRGNFPPRFSGLQFPNYSSELNVNALELDDSALYLCASSLAPGVGNEQFFGPGTRLTVL.